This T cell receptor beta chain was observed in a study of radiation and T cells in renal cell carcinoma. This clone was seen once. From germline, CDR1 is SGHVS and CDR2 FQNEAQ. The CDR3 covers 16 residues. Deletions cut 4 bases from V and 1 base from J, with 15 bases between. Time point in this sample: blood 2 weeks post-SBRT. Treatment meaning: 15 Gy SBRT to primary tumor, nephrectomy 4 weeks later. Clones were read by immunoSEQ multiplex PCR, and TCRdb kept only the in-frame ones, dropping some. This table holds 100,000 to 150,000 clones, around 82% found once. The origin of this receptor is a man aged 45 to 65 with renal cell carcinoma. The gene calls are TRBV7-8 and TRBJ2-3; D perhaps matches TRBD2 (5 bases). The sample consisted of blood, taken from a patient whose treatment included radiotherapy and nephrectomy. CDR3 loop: CASSYLASGGTDTQYF. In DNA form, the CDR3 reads TGTGCCAGCAGCTATTTAGCCAGCGGCGGCACAGATACGCAGTATTTT.